This T cell receptor beta chain originates from a study of shared clonotypes between healthy human individuals. Only in-frame clones appear in the TCRdb table, and some are missing; sequencing was by immunoSEQ multiplex PCR. The sample contains 1.4 million to 1.5 million clones, approximately 97% of which appear only once. The CDR3 runs 14 residues. Germline CDR1 is MNHEY and CDR2 is SVGAGI. The V segment lost 6 bases and the J segment 7 bases; nucleotides outside the gene matches: 9. The rearrangement links TRBV6-5 to TRBJ1-1; the match to TRBD1 covers 9 bases. The sample was naive CD4+ T cells sorted from blood. Subset: CD45RA+ positively selected. The receptor comes from a man aged 25 to 45 in good health. The CDR3 loop reads CASSPWTGVGEAFF. The CDR3 coding sequence is TGTGCCAGCAGCCCGTGGACAGGGGTGGGTGAAGCTTTCTTT.